This T cell receptor (beta chain) was profiled in a study of blood T cell repertoires in COVID-19. This clone was seen just once. Libraries were prepared by immunoSEQ multiplex PCR; TCRdb keeps only in-frame clonotypes and omits some of them. The sample lists about 280,000 clones; 85% were seen once. Germline assignment: CDR1 SGHTA and CDR2 FQGNSA. This CDR3 contains 11 residues. Trimming pared 2 bases from V and 13 bases from J, leaving 11 bases between. The specimen was PBMCs or T cells enriched from blood (not recorded which). The chain has TRBV7-2 and TRBJ1-2; D ambiguous. This TCR was sampled from a woman aged 45-60 years who had recovered from COVID-19. The CDR3 nucleotides read TGTGCCAGCAGCTTAACATTCACACCCACCTTC. It is translated as CASSLTFTPTF.